A single sample gave rise to the 8 T cell receptor beta chains below, sequenced in a study of T-cell memory formation after mild COVID-19. TCRdb reprocessed the 5' RACE reads via MiXCR and lists one record per CDR3 protein. The repertoire has 190,000 or so distinct CDR3 sequences, about 27% of them found once; the top ten carry about an eighth. The sample comprised PBMCs or a T cell subset sorted from them (not recorded which). These receptors originate from an adult woman who had mild COVID-19 (a few samples of this study predate the infection). Cell type and time point are not known.

The chain couples TRBV7-2 to TRBJ1-1; 10 nucleotides match TRBD1. This CDR3 is built from 14 residues. CDR1 is SGHTA and CDR2 is FQGNSA in the germline V gene. V dropped 5 bases and J dropped 7; count of bases not matched to a gene: 7. The CDR3 loop reads CASSIDRGRIEAFF. CDR3 bases: TGTGCCAGCAGCATAGACAGGGGGCGGATTGAAGCTTTCTTT.

The gene calls are TRBV7-3 and TRBJ2-2; D call uncertain. CDR1 is SGHTA, CDR2 FQGTGA, per germline. The V end was cut by 5 bases, the J end by 4 bases, with 14 bases between. This CDR3 contains 15 residues. The CDR3 reads CASSPQNPGTGELFF. The CDR3 DNA is TGTGCCAGCAGCCCCCAAAACCCGGGCACCGGGGAGCTGTTTTTT.

In this sample, this clonotype turned up a few times. This chain connects TRBV7-9 to TRBJ2-1; D possibly matches TRBD1 or TRBD2 (5 bases each). Germline lookup yields CDR1 SEHNR and CDR2 FQNEAQ (reference sequence). V lost 5 bases, J lost 7 bases, and 18 bases lay in between. The CDR3 covers 15 residues. The CDR3 DNA follows: TGTGCCAGCAGCCCCCGGGACCGACGAATAAATGAGCAGTTCTTC. Amino acid sequence: CASSPRDRRINEQFF.

The table lists this clonotype with a few counts. This chain uses TRBV5-8 with TRBJ2-1; TRBD1 agrees at 8 bases. After removal of 4 bases from V and 3 bases from J, the junction contained 6 bases not matched to a gene. Germline V gene sequence: CDR1 SGHTS, CDR2 YDEGEE. The CDR3 has 15 residues. The CDR3 coding sequence is TGTGCCAGCAGCCAGGACGGGACAGGCTACAATGAGCAGTTCTTC. This gives the protein CASSQDGTGYNEQFF.

The rearrangement uses TRBV2 and TRBJ2-1, with D perhaps TRBD1 or TRBD2 (5 bases each). The V end lost 7 bases, the J end lost 6 bases, and 7 bases lay between the germline ends. The CDR3 loop spans 11 amino acids. In germline, CDR1 is SNHLY, CDR2 FYNNEI. Here the CDR3 reads CASTGTNEQFF. The CDR3 bases are TGTGCCAGCACTGGGACCAATGAGCAGTTCTTC.

This clonotype was seen a handful of times. The CDR3 spells CASSFPGTTANEQFF. CDR3 nucleotides: TGTGCCAGCAGCTTCCCCGGGACTACCGCCAATGAGCAGTTCTTC. The chain carries TRBV3-1 and TRBJ2-1; TRBD2 matches at 7 bases. In germline, CDR1 is LGHDT, CDR2 YNNKEL (reference sequence). This CDR3 region has 15 residues. Unmatched junction bases numbered 10, after V lost 5 bases and J lost 6 bases.

This clonotype was detected a few times. V gene TRBV10-3 combines with J gene TRBJ2-2, with no clear D. The CDR3 runs 13 residues. V was cut by 3 bases and J by 3 bases, with 5 bases left in between. Germline V gene data show CDR1 as ENHRY and CDR2 as SYGVKD. In DNA, the CDR3 is TGTGCCATCAGTGATGTTGACACCGGGGAGCTGTTTTTT. This translates into CAISDVDTGELFF.

The gene calls are TRBV29-1 and TRBJ2-7; TRBD2 is a possible D gene (5 bases). CDR3 length equals 13 residues. V shed 0 bases and J shed 3 bases, with 9 bases lying between them. The germline CDR1 and CDR2 sequences are SQVTM and ANQGSEA. For the CDR3, the DNA is TGCAGCGTTGAAGATCGGGGTAGCTACGAGCAGTACTTC. Residues: CSVEDRGSYEQYF.